The subject of this entry is one T cell receptor beta chain. The CDR3 consists of 13 residues. From germline, CDR1 is MNHEY and CDR2 SVGAGI. J lost 5 bases, V lost 7 bases, and 4 bases had no gene match. The source of the sample is a study of blood T cell repertoires in COVID-19. Data came from immunoSEQ multiplex PCR; TCRdb stores just in-frame clones and leaves some out. The sample gives approximately 200,000 clones, under 90% of which show up once; approximately 5% is in the top ten. The chain carries TRBV6-5 and TRBJ1-4; TRBD1 matches 7 bases. What was sequenced was peripheral blood. This receptor was identified in a woman in her sixties who had recovered from COVID-19. The CDR3 coding sequence is TGTGCCAGCACGGGACAGTTAAATGAAAAACTGTTTTTT. It encodes CASTGQLNEKLFF.